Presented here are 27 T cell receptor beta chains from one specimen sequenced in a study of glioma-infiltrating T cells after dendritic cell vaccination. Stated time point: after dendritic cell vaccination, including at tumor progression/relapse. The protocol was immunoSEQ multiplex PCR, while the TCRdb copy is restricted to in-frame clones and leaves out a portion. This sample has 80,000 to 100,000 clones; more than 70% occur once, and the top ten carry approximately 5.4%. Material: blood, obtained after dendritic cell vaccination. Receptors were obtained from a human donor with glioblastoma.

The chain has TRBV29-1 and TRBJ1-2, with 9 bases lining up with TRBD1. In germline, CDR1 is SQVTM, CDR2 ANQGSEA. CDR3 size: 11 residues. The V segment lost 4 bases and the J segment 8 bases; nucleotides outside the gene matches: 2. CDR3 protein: CSVGQGDGYTF. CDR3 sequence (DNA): TGCAGCGTTGGACAGGGGGACGGCTACACCTTC.

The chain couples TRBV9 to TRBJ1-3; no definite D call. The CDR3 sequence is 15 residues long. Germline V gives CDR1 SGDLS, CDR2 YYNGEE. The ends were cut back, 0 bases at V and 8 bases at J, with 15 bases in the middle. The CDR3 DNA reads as TGTGCCAGCAGCGTAGATGGGTCGGGATGGGACACCATATATTTT. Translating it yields CASSVDGSGWDTIYF.

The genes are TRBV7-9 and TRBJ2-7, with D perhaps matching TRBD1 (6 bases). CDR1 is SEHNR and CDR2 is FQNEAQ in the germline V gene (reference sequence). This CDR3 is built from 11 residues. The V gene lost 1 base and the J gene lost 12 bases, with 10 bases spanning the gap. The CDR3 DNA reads TGTGCCAGCAGCTTAGGTGACAGGCCGTACTTC. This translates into CASSLGDRPYF.

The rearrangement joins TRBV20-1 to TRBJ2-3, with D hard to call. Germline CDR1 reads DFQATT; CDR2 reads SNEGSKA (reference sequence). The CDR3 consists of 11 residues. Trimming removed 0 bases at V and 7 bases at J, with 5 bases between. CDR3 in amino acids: CSARDSNTQYF. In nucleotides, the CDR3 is TGCAGTGCTAGAGATTCAAATACGCAGTATTTT.

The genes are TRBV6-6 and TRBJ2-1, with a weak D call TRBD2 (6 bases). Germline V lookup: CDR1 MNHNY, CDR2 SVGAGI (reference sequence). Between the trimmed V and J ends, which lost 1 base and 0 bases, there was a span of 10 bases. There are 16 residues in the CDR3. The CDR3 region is CASSYYSGFSYNEQFF. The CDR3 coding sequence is TGTGCCAGCAGTTACTATAGCGGTTTCTCCTACAATGAGCAGTTCTTC.

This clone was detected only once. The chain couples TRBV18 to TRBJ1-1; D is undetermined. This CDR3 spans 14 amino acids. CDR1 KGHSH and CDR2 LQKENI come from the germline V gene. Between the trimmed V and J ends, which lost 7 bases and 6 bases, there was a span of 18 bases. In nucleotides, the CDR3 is TGTGCCAGCTTTACCTCGAGCGTTATGGCTGAAGCTTTCTTT. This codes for CASFTSSVMAEAFF.

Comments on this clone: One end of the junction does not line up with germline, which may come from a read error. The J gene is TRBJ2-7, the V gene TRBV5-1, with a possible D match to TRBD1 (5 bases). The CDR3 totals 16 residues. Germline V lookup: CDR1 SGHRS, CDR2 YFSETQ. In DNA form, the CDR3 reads TGCGTCAGCAGCCGAACCCCCGAGACAGTCTCCTACGAGCAGTACTTC. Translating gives CVSSRTPETVSYEQYF.

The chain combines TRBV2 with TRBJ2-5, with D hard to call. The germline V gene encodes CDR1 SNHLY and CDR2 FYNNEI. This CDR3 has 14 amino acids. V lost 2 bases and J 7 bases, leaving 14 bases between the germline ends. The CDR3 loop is CASSELPQHGTQYF. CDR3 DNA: TGTGCCAGCAGTGAACTCCCACAGCACGGGACCCAGTACTTC.

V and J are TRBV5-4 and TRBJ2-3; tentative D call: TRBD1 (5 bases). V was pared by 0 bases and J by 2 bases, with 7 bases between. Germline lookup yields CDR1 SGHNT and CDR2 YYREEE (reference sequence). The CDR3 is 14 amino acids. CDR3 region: CASSLGQITDTQYF. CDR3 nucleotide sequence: TGTGCCAGCAGCTTGGGACAGATCACAGATACGCAGTATTTT. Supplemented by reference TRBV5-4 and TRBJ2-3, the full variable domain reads ETGVTQSPTHLIKTRGQQVTLRCSSQSGHNTVSWYQQALGQGPQFIFQYYREEENGRGNFPPRFSGLQFPNYSSELNVNALELDDSALYLCASSLGQITDTQYFGPGTRLTVL.

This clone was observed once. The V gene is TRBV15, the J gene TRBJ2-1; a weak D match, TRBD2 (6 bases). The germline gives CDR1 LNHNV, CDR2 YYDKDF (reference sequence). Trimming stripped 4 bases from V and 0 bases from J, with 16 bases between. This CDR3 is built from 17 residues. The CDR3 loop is CATSTTEYGSSYNEQFF. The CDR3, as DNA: TGTGCCACCAGCACCACCGAATACGGGAGCTCCTACAATGAGCAGTTCTTC.

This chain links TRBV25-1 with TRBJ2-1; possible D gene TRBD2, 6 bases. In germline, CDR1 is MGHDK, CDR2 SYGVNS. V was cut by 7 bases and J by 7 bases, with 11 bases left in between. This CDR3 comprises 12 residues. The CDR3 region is CASKGGRNEQFF. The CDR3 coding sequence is TGTGCCAGCAAGGGAGGTAGGAATGAGCAGTTCTTC. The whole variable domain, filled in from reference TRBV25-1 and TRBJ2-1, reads EADIYQTPRYLVIGTGKKITLECSQTMGHDKMYWYQQDPGMELHLIHYSYGVNSTEKGDLSSESTVSRIRTEHFPLTLESARPSHTSQYLCASKGGRNEQFFGPGTRLTVL.

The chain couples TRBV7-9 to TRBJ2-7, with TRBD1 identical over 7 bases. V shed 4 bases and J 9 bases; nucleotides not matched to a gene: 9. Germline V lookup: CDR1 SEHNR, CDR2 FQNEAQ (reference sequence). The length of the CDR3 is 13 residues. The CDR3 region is CASSSYTTGVQYF. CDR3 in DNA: TGTGCCAGCAGCTCTTACACTACAGGGGTGCAGTACTTC.

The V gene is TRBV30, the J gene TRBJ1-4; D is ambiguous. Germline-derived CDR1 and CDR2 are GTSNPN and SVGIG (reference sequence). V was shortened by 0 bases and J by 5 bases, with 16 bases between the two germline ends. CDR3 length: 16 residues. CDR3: CAWSVREGRLNEKLFF. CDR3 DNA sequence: TGTGCCTGGAGTGTAAGGGAGGGCAGACTCAATGAAAAACTGTTTTTT.

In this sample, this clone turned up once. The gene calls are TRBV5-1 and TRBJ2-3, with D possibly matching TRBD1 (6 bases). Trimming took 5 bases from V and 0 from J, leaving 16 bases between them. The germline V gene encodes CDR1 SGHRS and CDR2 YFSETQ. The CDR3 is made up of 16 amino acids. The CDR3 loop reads CASRSVGQPSTDTQYF. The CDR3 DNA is TGCGCCAGCAGAAGTGTGGGACAACCTAGCACAGATACGCAGTATTTT.

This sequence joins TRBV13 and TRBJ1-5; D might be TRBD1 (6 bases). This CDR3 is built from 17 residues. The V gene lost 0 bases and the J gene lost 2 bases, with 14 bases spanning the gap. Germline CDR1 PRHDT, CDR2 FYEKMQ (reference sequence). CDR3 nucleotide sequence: TGTGCCAGCAGCTTAGGAGGGGGGGCAGGGGGCAATCAGCCCCAGCATTTT. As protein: CASSLGGGAGGNQPQHF.

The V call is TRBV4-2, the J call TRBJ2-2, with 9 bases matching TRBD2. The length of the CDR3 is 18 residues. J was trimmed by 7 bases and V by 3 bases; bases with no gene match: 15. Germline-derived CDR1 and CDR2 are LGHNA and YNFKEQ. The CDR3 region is CASSQDSLRGGLVGELFF. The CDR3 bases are TGTGCCAGCAGCCAGGATTCTTTGCGGGGGGGCCTTGTCGGGGAGCTGTTTTTT.

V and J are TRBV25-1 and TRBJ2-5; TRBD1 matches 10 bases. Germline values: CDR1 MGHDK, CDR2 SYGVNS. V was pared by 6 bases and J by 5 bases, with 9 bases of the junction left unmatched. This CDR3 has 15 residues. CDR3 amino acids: CASRAPGQGWETQYF. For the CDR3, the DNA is TGTGCCAGCAGGGCTCCGGGACAGGGGTGGGAGACCCAGTACTTC.

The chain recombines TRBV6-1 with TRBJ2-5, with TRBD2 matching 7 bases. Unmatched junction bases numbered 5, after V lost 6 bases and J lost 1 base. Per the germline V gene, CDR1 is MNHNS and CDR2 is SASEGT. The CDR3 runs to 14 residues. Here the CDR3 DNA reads TGTGCCAGCAGGGTAGCGGGCGCCCAAGAGACCCAGTACTTC. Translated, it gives CASRVAGAQETQYF.

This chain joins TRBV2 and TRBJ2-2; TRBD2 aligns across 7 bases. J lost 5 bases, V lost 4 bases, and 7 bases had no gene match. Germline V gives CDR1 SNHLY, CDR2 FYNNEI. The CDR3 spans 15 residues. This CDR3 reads CASSGTRVGTGELFF. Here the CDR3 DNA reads TGTGCCAGCAGTGGGACTAGAGTCGGGACCGGGGAGCTGTTTTTT.

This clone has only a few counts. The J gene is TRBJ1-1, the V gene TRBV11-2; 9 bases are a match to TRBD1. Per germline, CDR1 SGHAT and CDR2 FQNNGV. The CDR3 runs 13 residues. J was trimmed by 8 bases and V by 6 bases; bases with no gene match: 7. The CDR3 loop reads CASSRTGEGEAFF. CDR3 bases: TGTGCCAGCAGTAGGACAGGGGAAGGCGAAGCTTTCTTT.

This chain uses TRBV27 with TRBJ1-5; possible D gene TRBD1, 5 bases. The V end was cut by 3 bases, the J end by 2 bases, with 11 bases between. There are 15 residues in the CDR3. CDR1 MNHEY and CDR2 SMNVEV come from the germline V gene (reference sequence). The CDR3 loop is CASSFQGGGNQPQHF. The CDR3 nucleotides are TGTGCCAGCAGTTTCCAGGGCGGCGGCAATCAGCCCCAGCATTTT.

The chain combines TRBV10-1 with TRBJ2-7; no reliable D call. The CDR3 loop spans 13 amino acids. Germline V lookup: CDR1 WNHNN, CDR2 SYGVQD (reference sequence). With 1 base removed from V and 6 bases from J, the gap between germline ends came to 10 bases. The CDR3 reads CASSEYLDLEQYF. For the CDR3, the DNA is TGCGCCAGCAGTGAGTACTTAGATCTCGAGCAGTACTTC.

The CDR3 DNA follows: TGTGCCAGCAGTGATCAGACTAGCGATACGCAGTATTTT. Amino acids: CASSDQTSDTQYF. This chain connects TRBV2 to TRBJ2-3, with 7 nucleotides matching TRBD2. Unmatched junction bases numbered 3, after V lost 3 bases and J lost 6 bases. The length of the CDR3 is 13 residues. Germline values: CDR1 SNHLY, CDR2 FYNNEI.

CDR3 coding DNA: TGTGCCAGCAGTTATCAGGGGTCAACAACAGATACGCAGTATTTT. Translation gives CASSYQGSTTDTQYF. The V and J genes are TRBV27 and TRBJ2-3; D is possibly TRBD1 (6 bases). V was pared by 4 bases and J by 3 bases, with 14 bases between. CDR1 and CDR2 (germline): MNHEY, SMNVEV (reference sequence). CDR3 length: 15 amino acids.

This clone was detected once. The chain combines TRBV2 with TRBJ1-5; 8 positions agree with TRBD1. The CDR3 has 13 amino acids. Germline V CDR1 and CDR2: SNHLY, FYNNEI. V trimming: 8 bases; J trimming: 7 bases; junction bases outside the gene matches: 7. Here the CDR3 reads CASDDPGGQPQHF. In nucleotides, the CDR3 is TGTGCCAGCGATGATCCAGGGGGCCAGCCCCAGCATTTT.

This CDR3 reads CASSIRDIPYGEQFF. The DNA for the CDR3 is TGTGCCAGCAGCATAAGGGACATCCCTTACGGTGAGCAGTTCTTC. The V call is TRBV9, the J call TRBJ2-1; weak D call: TRBD1 (6 bases). The V and J ends lost 4 bases and 9 bases respectively, with 20 bases between them. The CDR3 has 15 amino acids. Germline V gene sequence: CDR1 SGDLS, CDR2 YYNGEE.

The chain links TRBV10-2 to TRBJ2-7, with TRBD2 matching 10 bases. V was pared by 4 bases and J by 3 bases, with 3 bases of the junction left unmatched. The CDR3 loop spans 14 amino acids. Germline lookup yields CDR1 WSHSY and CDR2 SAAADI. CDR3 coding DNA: TGCGCCAGCAGTGCACTAGCGGGATACTACGAGCAGTACTTC. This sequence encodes CASSALAGYYEQYF.